This T cell receptor (beta chain) was sequenced for a study of cytomegalovirus exposure and HLA in healthy donors. Amplification used 60 Vbeta primers and 13 Jbeta primers. Clones were sequenced by immunoSEQ multiplex PCR, and TCRdb holds only the in-frame ones, with some missing. Among approximately 76,000 clones, 60% to 75% were seen once, and the ten largest hold around 16%. Notes on the study in general: TCR beta chain V- and J-gene trimming was linked, in a later analysis, to a missense variant in DCLRE1C. CMV antigen specificity of three CMV-associated chains was confirmed in vitro.

To note about this clone: The antigen remains unidentified.

The junction had 5 bases not matched to a gene; V was cut back by 4 bases and J by 3 bases. Germline CDR1 KGHSH, CDR2 LQKENI. CDR3 length: 14 amino acids. This TCR was recovered from a woman in her thirties or forties in good health and CMV-seropositive. Sequenced: PBMCs. The gene calls are TRBV18 and TRBJ2-5, with TRBD1 matching over 7 bases. The CDR3 spells CASSRLGGEETQYF. In nucleotides, the CDR3 is TGTGCCAGCTCACGCTTAGGGGGCGAAGAGACCCAGTACTTC.